The source of this TCR beta chain is a study of cytomegalovirus exposure and HLA in healthy donors (dated by TCRdb to the late 2010s). For the study in its entirety: An earlier analysis of under 600 of the donors reported roughly 300 Gb of sequence data and roughly 100 million unique TCR beta sequences from around 200 million T cells. An early release covering 550 to 700 HLA-typed donors comprised approximately 290 gigabases of sequencing data and roughly 85 million unique TCR sequences. Of the 350 to 450 genotyped donors, 65% to 90% fell in the genetic ancestry cluster associated with self-reported Caucasian donors. The aim of the study was to test whether cataloging public T cell receptors could identify signatures of past pathogen exposure. The T cell repertoires of about 700 subjects were profiled by immunosequencing and related to cytomegalovirus serostatus. In addition to the first cohort of around 670 subjects, a separate validation cohort of approximately 130 different subjects was used. The study combined high-throughput TCR immunosequencing, statistical association of individual TCRs with disease status, and machine learning to predict cytomegalovirus infection status. In a later analysis, previously published TCR beta repertoires from fewer than 750 donors were re-analyzed and high-resolution HLA genotyping was added so that TCR occurrence patterns could be studied. In the later analysis, no new phenotypic data were used to find candidate immune exposures; instead, reliance was placed on TCR beta sequences and their occurrence across donors. To decide whether each TCR beta V gene segment behaved as functional or pseudogenic, an earlier analysis of fewer than 750 of the donors relied on high-throughput TCR beta sequencing. Alongside the repertoire data, information on donor age, sex, ethnicity and CMV serostatus was compiled. Genome-wide SNP genotypes for about 55% of the roughly 670 donors were used in a later genetic analysis, which treated that subset as a discovery cohort. All discovery cohort repertoires had been generated on a single sequencing platform. Both class I and class II loci were covered by HLA typing, at four-digit resolution. The number of typed donors differed by locus: about 620-640 for A, B, C, DRB1 and DQB1; approximately 520 for DQA1; approximately 600 for DPA1; and about 470 for DPB1. A handful of DR-DQ haplotypes were handled as single units for association and clustering because linkage in the cohort was strong. Among 300 to 450 genotyped donors of the cohort, an average of approximately 230,000 unique TCR beta nucleotide sequences were sequenced per donor, around a sixth of them non-productive. Study-wide conclusions, independent of this receptor: In a later genetic analysis, a missense DCLRE1C variant was associated with V-gene and J-gene trimming of TCR beta chains, and the association was replicated in an independent cohort. According to a later genetic analysis, donors in an Asian-associated ancestry cluster had fewer N-insertions in productive TCRs than the approximately 710-donor mean. Because the 87-base-pair reads could not distinguish some IMGT-functional V segments, including TRBV6-2 and TRBV6-3, those segments were excluded. In a later analysis, most CMV-associated TCR beta chains were found to appear HLA-restricted, with HLA associations seemingly driven largely by CMV exposure. A later analysis found that HLA-associated TCR beta chains were more clonally expanded and had lower generation probabilities than equally common non-associated chains. Because HLA typing was unavailable for some donors at each locus, only the typed subset was used in association tests. Specific HLA alleles were associated with over 15,000 TCR beta sequences at a false discovery rate of 0.05 in a later analysis. Sequencing depth was assumed to be roughly uniform across donors in the presence/absence analyses, though that assumption may not hold. It was suggested by the authors that the approach could potentially be generalized to other disease states and immunological phenotypes. In an earlier analysis of 450 to 750 of the donors, most TCR beta V segments appeared in productive rearrangements about 87% or about 30% of the time, broadly matching IMGT annotations. According to a later analysis, TCR association rates differed among HLA loci, with DRB1 alleles showing the most associated TCRs and HLA-C alleles showing the fewest. A total of around 150 TCR beta chains were listed by the study as associated with cytomegalovirus. A group of highly shared sequence variants was considered likely to be a technical artifact of the sequencing pipeline. In both the original and validation cohorts, the classifier was reported to diagnose cytomegalovirus status with high specificity and sensitivity. In vitro tests confirmed that a few of the cytomegalovirus-associated TCR beta chains recognize cytomegalovirus antigens. The cohort was sequenced for TCR beta chains only, and without alpha or paired-chain data the features that could be detected were limited. Most TCR sequences were observed very rarely across donors, whereas some public TCRs were present in many individuals. Strong co-occurrence of HLA alleles, especially DR and DQ, made assigning TCR associations to individual alleles difficult. In a later analysis, several top co-occurrence clusters were reported to appear linked to parvovirus B19, influenza, CMV and Epstein-Barr virus. The only immune exposure information available for the cohort was CMV serostatus. A further reported finding was that TCR beta sequences accurately predicted the HLA-A and HLA-B alleles for most subjects in the first cohort. Linkage disequilibrium might explain the correlated functional status among segregating V segments, but an unknown experimental factor could not be excluded. Because counts were too low, about 15 rarely observed V segments, including chromosome 9 orphons, were left out of the earlier analysis of 587 of the donors.

Details on this clone: Its antigen is still unknown. One base away there is no much larger clone; base qualities are not given.

The cohort consisted of fewer than 700 healthy bone marrow donors. At the time of sampling, all cohort members were nominally healthy, though unrecorded immune exposures were likely present. The donor was CMV seropositive and belonged to the group of 250 to 300 seropositive cohort members. Each donor provided a peripheral blood sample, and peripheral blood mononuclear cells were used for TCR beta sequencing. Genomic DNA was extracted from the blood cell samples with the Qiagen DNeasy Blood Extraction Kit. The library was prepared using the immunoSEQ multiplex PCR assay. The multiplex PCR relied on a mix of 60 forward primers for TCR Vbeta segments and 13 reverse primers for TCR Jbeta segments. The CDR3 region of rearranged TCR beta genes was amplified from genomic DNA with a multiplex PCR assay. The Illumina HiSeq System was used to sequence the amplified TCR beta libraries as 87-base-pair reads. The original methods were these. A later analysis tallied roughly 80 million unique TCR beta chains across the 650 to 750 repertoires, and approximately 12 million of those chains were shared by two or more donors. Raw reads were error-corrected and collapsed into unique sequences with a nearest-neighbor algorithm that merged closely related sequences to remove PCR and sequencing errors. V, D and J gene segments were assigned by aligning CDR3 sequences to IMGT reference sequences. Each retained sequence needed at least a six-nucleotide match to both a V gene segment and a J gene segment. Rearrangements were called productive when the CDR3 lacked stop codons and stayed in frame with V and J; all others were non-productive. CDR3 was defined by IMGT convention, running from the second conserved V-encoded cysteine to the conserved J-encoded phenylalanine. The earlier analysis of fewer than 750 of the donors excluded sequences that lacked an unambiguous match to a single V gene segment. In an earlier analysis of some 590 of the donors, V segments were called functional above 56.7% productive rearrangements and were called segregating when the between-donor standard deviation exceeded 5%. A statistical classification framework was developed to diagnose cytomegalovirus status using the catalog of TCR beta chain sequences. In a later analysis, TCR nucleotide sequences were compared against IMGT/GENE-DB human TR gene sequences so that V and J genes could be assigned. A later analysis assigned CDR3 sequences and most-parsimonious VDJ recombination scenarios with the TCRdist pipeline. A later analysis defined each TCR beta chain by its CDR3 amino acid sequence plus V-gene family, and excluded reads lacking a unique V-gene family. To address suspected cross-contamination and a sequencing artifact, a later analysis removed around 600 highly shared, low-generation-probability nucleotide sequences. A later analysis calculated a clonal expansion index for each public chain from normalized within-repertoire ranks of inferred template counts. Generation probabilities in a later analysis came from a VDJ recombination model fitted to out-of-frame rearrangements, and those results were checked against IGoR. A later analysis scored TCR-TCR, TCR-HLA and TCR-CMV co-occurrence with hypergeometric tests, applying a repertoire-size bias correction to TCR pairs. To estimate false discovery rates, a later analysis permuted the HLA or CMV assignments 20 times. A later analysis grouped co-occurring TCRs with DBSCAN, adding TCRdist sequence similarity when clustering within HLA-allele-positive subsets. Repertoires with fewer than 30,000 or more than 120,000 public chains, plus five repertoires with anomalous nucleotide sharing, were excluded from co-occurrence clustering. TCRdb provides this immuneACCESS table in a form limited to in-frame rearrangements. Some clones are lacking; in checked studies, under half of them reflect an unresolved V gene, and why the rest are absent is not known. The V and J calls and clone size come from that table; D and trimming were worked out from the DNA. This sample gives under 150,000 clones in total; roughly 65% of them show up just once. The top ten clones comprise about a tenth of the sample.

Per the germline V gene, SGHDT is the CDR1 and YYEEEE is the CDR2. The CDR3 covers 14 residues, taking in both the cysteine and the phenylalanine. Left in the record is the CDR3 DNA by itself, 42 bases read in frame from the first base. Cut back by 4 bases and 5 bases, the V and J ends lie 12 bases apart. The sequenced sample consisted of PBMCs. The TCR originated in a man aged 35 to 55 in good health and CMV-seropositive. The sequence joins TRBV5-6 to TRBJ1-4; the D gene cannot be resolved reliably. DNA sequence: TGTGCCAGCAGCACGGGTCGGGGAAATGAAAAACTGTTTTTT. Its protein is CASSTGRGNEKLFF.